The 27 T cell receptor beta chains listed next were all sequenced from one sample in a study of T-cell memory formation after mild COVID-19. Each CDR3 protein gets one entry after TCRdb re-called the 5' RACE reads with MiXCR. The repertoire includes approximately 350,000 distinct CDR3 sequences, over 25% of them detected once, and roughly 12% sits in the top ten. Specimen: PBMCs or a T cell subset sorted from them (not recorded which). Receptors were obtained from an adult woman who had mild COVID-19 (a few samples of this study predate the infection). Cell type and time point are not known.

The chain employs TRBV7-9 and TRBJ2-3, with D unresolved. Germline lookup yields CDR1 SEHNR and CDR2 FQNEAQ (reference sequence). V lost 1 base to trimming and J lost 6 bases, with 8 bases between them. This CDR3 is built from 13 residues. CDR3: CASSLGKWDTQYF. The CDR3 nucleotides are TGTGCCAGCAGCTTAGGGAAGTGGGATACGCAGTATTTT.

The chain links TRBV24-1 to TRBJ2-1; D gene unclear. The CDR3 extends over 11 amino acids. CDR1 KGHDR and CDR2 SFDVKD come from the germline V gene. V was trimmed by 7 bases and J by 12 bases, leaving 12 bases between them. Written as DNA, the CDR3 is TGTGCCACCAGGGACGGTGGCGTGCAGTTCTTC. Protein sequence: CATRDGGVQFF.

The chain is built from TRBV29-1 and TRBJ1-2; 7 nucleotides match TRBD1. Looked up from germline, CDR1 is SQVTM and CDR2 is ANQGSEA. The CDR3 contains 13 residues. This CDR3 is CSVDRTNNYGYTF. The CDR3 DNA sequence: TGCAGTGTGGACAGGACCAATAACTATGGCTACACCTTC.

This rearrangement joins TRBV19 to TRBJ2-2; the D is unclear. V shed 8 bases and J shed 1 base, with 8 bases lying between them. Germline values: CDR1 LNHDA, CDR2 SQIVND (reference sequence). The CDR3 extends over 13 amino acids. DNA of the CDR3: TGTGCCAGTCCCCCAATGAACACCGGGGAGCTGTTTTTT. The encoded protein is CASPPMNTGELFF.

V gene TRBV29-1 combines with J gene TRBJ2-5; D is perhaps TRBD2 (7 bases). V was clipped by 6 bases and J by 5 bases, with 16 bases between them. This CDR3 spans 13 amino acids. The germline CDR1 and CDR2 sequences are SQVTM and ANQGSEA. The CDR3 region has the DNA TGCAGCGTCAATGGGGGGGCATGGGAGACCCAGTACTTC. Encoded protein: CSVNGGAWETQYF.

V usage is TRBV29-1 and J usage is TRBJ2-7; 9 bases agree with TRBD1. CDR3 length: 15 amino acids. The junction had 10 bases not matched to a gene; V was cut back by 2 bases and J by 5 bases. The V gene's germline CDR1 is SQVTM and CDR2 ANQGSEA. CDR3 DNA sequence: TGCAGCGTTGAATTACCGGGACAGGGCAGGCACGAGCAGTACTTC. Its protein is CSVELPGQGRHEQYF.

This clonotype was observed a few times. The chain couples TRBV7-2 to TRBJ2-4, with 7 bases identical to TRBD2. Germline CDR1 SGHTA, CDR2 FQGNSA. The CDR3 has 15 amino acids. V was pared by 3 bases and J by 2 bases, with 4 bases of the junction left unmatched. This chain's CDR3 is CASSFGGGTKNIQYF. The CDR3 region has the DNA TGTGCCAGCAGCTTTGGGGGGGGTACCAAAAACATTCAGTACTTC.

This clonotype has only a few counts. The chain uses TRBV4-3 and TRBJ2-1; a possible D gene is TRBD2 (7 bases). The CDR3 sequence is 16 residues long. With 0 bases removed from V and 3 bases from J, the gap between germline ends came to 12 bases. CDR1 and CDR2 (germline): LGHNA, YSLEER. The CDR3, as DNA: TGCGCCAGCAGCCAAGATGGGGGGGCGGGCTACAATGAGCAGTTCTTC. Translating gives CASSQDGGAGYNEQFF.

The chain is built from TRBV29-1 and TRBJ2-7; D is unclear. The V end lost 4 bases, the J end lost 2 bases, and 9 bases lay between the germline ends. The length of the CDR3 is 12 residues. Germline-derived CDR1 and CDR2 are SQVTM and ANQGSEA. The CDR3 loop is CSVGNSPYEQYF. The CDR3 DNA is TGCAGCGTTGGCAACAGCCCCTACGAGCAGTACTTC.

In this sample, this clonotype turned up a few times. The genes are TRBV4-1 and TRBJ2-5; D remains ambiguous. This CDR3 is built from 13 residues. V was clipped by 0 bases and J by 5 bases, with 7 bases between them. The germline gives CDR1 MGHRA, CDR2 YSYEKL. This chain's CDR3 is CASSQDPSETQYF. Here the CDR3 DNA reads TGCGCCAGCAGCCAAGATCCGTCGGAGACCCAGTACTTC.

The CDR3 is CASSPDRRSNTEAFF. CDR3 nucleotides: TGTGCCAGCAGCCCGGACAGGAGAAGTAACACTGAAGCTTTCTTT. V and J are TRBV12-3 or TRBV12-4 and TRBJ1-1, with 7 bases aligning to TRBD1. The CDR3 has 15 residues. Losses at the gene ends were 6 bases for V and 2 bases for J; bases not matched to a gene: 9.

The rearrangement uses TRBV13 and TRBJ2-7; 9 nucleotides match TRBD1. CDR1 and CDR2 (germline): PRHDT, FYEKMQ (reference sequence). Unmatched junction bases numbered 10, after V lost 4 bases and J lost 6 bases. This CDR3 is built from 15 residues. CDR3 amino acids: CASSSSGQGQAEQYF. The CDR3 region has the DNA TGTGCCAGCAGCTCCTCGGGACAGGGTCAGGCCGAGCAGTACTTC. The variable domain in full, completed from reference TRBV13 and TRBJ2-7, reads AAGVIQSPRHLIKEKRETATLKCYPIPRHDTVYWYQQGPGQDPQFLISFYEKMQSDKGSIPDRFSAQQFSDYHSELNMSSLELGDSALYFCASSSSGQGQAEQYFGPGTRLTVT.

This clonotype was recorded a few times. The chain has TRBV5-1 and TRBJ1-1; D is perhaps TRBD1 (5 bases). Germline loops: CDR1 SGHRS, CDR2 YFSETQ. The CDR3 contains 23 residues. V was cut by 4 bases and J by 4 bases, with 41 bases left in between. The CDR3 sequence is CASSPTPGGAGPTAWGKGTEAFF. CDR3 nucleotide sequence: TGCGCCAGCAGCCCGACTCCGGGGGGAGCTGGGCCCACCGCGTGGGGAAAGGGCACTGAAGCTTTCTTT.

The J gene is TRBJ2-1, the V gene TRBV7-9; TRBD1 is a possible D gene (6 bases). V was clipped by 0 bases and J by 5 bases, with 14 bases between them. The germline V gene has CDR1 SEHNR and CDR2 FQNEAQ (reference sequence). CDR3 length: 16 amino acids. The CDR3 protein is CASSLAPGAVDNEQFF. In nucleotides, the CDR3 is TGTGCCAGCAGCTTAGCGCCAGGGGCCGTCGACAATGAGCAGTTCTTC.

This clonotype was recorded many times. The rearrangement joins TRBV12-3 or TRBV12-4 to TRBJ2-7; D is possibly TRBD2 (5 bases). This CDR3 comprises 15 residues. Trimming shortened V by 3 bases and J by 4 bases, and 16 bases separated the two germline ends. CDR3 loop: CASSFGPPDFYEQYF. For the CDR3, the DNA is TGTGCCAGCAGTTTTGGGCCCCCGGACTTTTACGAGCAGTACTTC.

The genes are TRBV7-2 and TRBJ2-7; D is ambiguous. The CDR3 has 11 residues. V gave up 7 bases and J gave up 0 bases, with 4 bases separating them. Per the germline V gene, CDR1 is SGHTA and CDR2 is FQGNSA. CDR3 sequence reads: CASTGSYEQYF. DNA of the CDR3: TGTGCCAGCACCGGCTCCTACGAGCAGTACTTC. Full variable domain (remainder filled in from reference TRBV7-2 and TRBJ2-7): GAGVSQSPSNKVTEKGKDVELRCDPISGHTALYWYRQSLGQGLEFLIYFQGNSAPDKSGLPSDRFSAERTGGSVSTLTIQRTQQEDSAVYLCASTGSYEQYFGPGTRLTVT.

This clonotype appeared a few times. The V and J genes are TRBV11-1 and TRBJ2-3; D perhaps matches TRBD1 (6 bases). Trimming stripped 3 bases from V and 8 bases from J, with 6 bases between. There are 11 residues in the CDR3. Germline CDR1 and CDR2: SGHAT and FQDESV (reference sequence). CDR3 DNA: TGTGCCAGCAGCTTGGGGGCTACGCAGTATTTT. Translated: CASSLGATQYF.

This clonotype occurred a few times. The J gene is TRBJ1-2, the V gene TRBV9; 12 nucleotides align to TRBD1. Germline V gene data show CDR1 as SGDLS and CDR2 as YYNGEE. V was pared by 0 bases and J by 6 bases, with 6 bases of the junction left unmatched. This CDR3 contains 16 residues. The CDR3 sequence: CASSVEPGQGANGYTF. The CDR3 region has the DNA TGTGCCAGCAGCGTAGAACCGGGACAGGGGGCGAATGGCTACACCTTC.

The chain is built from TRBV6-2 or TRBV6-3 and TRBJ2-7; D remains ambiguous. Germline loops: CDR1 MNHEY, CDR2 SVGEGT. Trimming took 8 bases from V and 7 from J, leaving 21 bases between them. The CDR3 length is 14 residues. Here the CDR3 DNA reads TGTGCCAGCTCGCGTGGCCTCCGGACGTATGAGCAGTACTTC. Translation: CASSRGLRTYEQYF.

This sequence joins TRBV19 and TRBJ2-1; D is unresolved. The CDR3 extends over 12 amino acids. Germline V CDR1 and CDR2: LNHDA, SQIVND (reference sequence). With 9 bases removed from V and 7 bases from J, the gap between germline ends came to 13 bases. The CDR3 region is CARTQTRNEQFF. The CDR3 DNA sequence: TGTGCCAGGACCCAGACCCGTAATGAGCAGTTCTTC.

This clonotype was counted only a few times. The V gene is TRBV7-9, the J gene TRBJ2-1; 7 nucleotides match TRBD2. The germline V gene has CDR1 SEHNR and CDR2 FQNEAQ (reference sequence). The CDR3 contains 18 residues. J lost 0 bases, V lost 5 bases, and 13 bases had no gene match. The CDR3 nucleotides are TGTGCCAGCAGCCGAGTGCCCGGGACTACCAGCTCCTACAATGAGCAGTTCTTC. Encoded protein: CASSRVPGTTSSYNEQFF.

This sequence joins TRBV4-1 and TRBJ2-1; tentatively, D is TRBD2 (5 bases). This CDR3 spans 13 amino acids. Germline assignment: CDR1 MGHRA and CDR2 YSYEKL. Trimming took 1 base from V and 9 from J, leaving 10 bases between them. CDR3 region: CASSQVRAGEQFF. DNA of the CDR3: TGCGCCAGCAGCCAAGTCCGTGCGGGTGAGCAGTTCTTC.

The chain links TRBV18 to TRBJ1-1; TRBD1 matches 8 bases. This CDR3 has 17 amino acids. CDR1 KGHSH and CDR2 LQKENI come from the germline V gene. The junction had 9 bases not matched to a gene; V was cut back by 0 bases and J by 3 bases. CDR3 in amino acids: CASSPPAAGGRDTEAFF. CDR3 DNA sequence: TGTGCCAGCTCACCACCGGCGGCAGGGGGCAGGGACACTGAAGCTTTCTTT.

In its sample, this clonotype was seen a few times. The rearrangement joins TRBV28 to TRBJ2-3; D is unclear. Trimming took 5 bases from V and 6 from J, leaving 9 bases between them. Germline V gives CDR1 MDHEN, CDR2 SYDVKM. The CDR3 spans 12 residues. CDR3 loop: CASSGVYDTQYF. CDR3 in DNA: TGTGCCAGCAGTGGGGTCTATGATACGCAGTATTTT.

The chain recombines TRBV12-3 or TRBV12-4 with TRBJ1-5; TRBD1 agrees at 10 bases. With V trimmed by 4 bases and J by 7 bases, 10 bases remained unmatched. CDR3 length equals 16 residues. CDR3 amino acids: CASSSRGTGEGQPQHF. DNA of the CDR3: TGTGCCAGCAGTTCCCGCGGGACAGGGGAGGGCCAGCCCCAGCATTTT.

The sample holds a few counts of this clonotype. This sequence joins TRBV24-1 and TRBJ2-1; 10 nucleotides line up with TRBD1. CDR3 length: 15 residues. The germline gives CDR1 KGHDR, CDR2 SFDVKD. The V gene end was trimmed by 4 bases and the J gene end by 8 bases; junction bases not matched to a gene: 7. CDR3 sequence reads: CATSDRDRGGDEQFF. The CDR3 nucleotides are TGTGCCACCAGTGACCGGGACAGGGGCGGTGATGAGCAGTTCTTC.

The rearrangement joins TRBV6-5 to TRBJ2-7, with a possible D match to TRBD1 (6 bases). The CDR3 contains 15 residues. Germline CDR1 reads MNHEY; CDR2 reads SVGAGI. Trimming stripped 5 bases from V and 0 bases from J, with 14 bases between. CDR3 coding DNA: TGTGCCAGCAGTGACAGACAGGCGGACTCCTACGAGCAGTACTTC. Residues: CASSDRQADSYEQYF.